This is a list of T cell receptor beta chains from one sample in a study of blood T cell repertoires in COVID-19. The protocol was immunoSEQ multiplex PCR, while the TCRdb copy is restricted to in-frame clones and leaves out a portion. The sample yields around 250,000 clones, about 80% seen once. Sequencing was done on a sample of PBMCs or T cells enriched from blood (not recorded which). All receptors derive from a man aged 45-65 years who had recovered from COVID-19. Each CDR3 is given with its conserved first and last residue. D genes are given only for firm matches. The size field is filled for only some rows; it gives once, few, many or a size class.

j_gene,v_gene,abundance,d_gene,CDR3aa,CDR3nt
TRBJ2-7,TRBV3-1/TRBV3-2,NA,TRBD2,CASRGLAGEDYEQYF,TGTGCCAGCAGGGGTCTAGCGGGAGAAGACTACGAGCAGTACTTC
TRBJ2-7,TRBV3-1/TRBV3-2,NA,TRBD2,CASSQGTRDEQYF,TGTGCCAGCAGCCAGGGGACTAGAGACGAGCAGTACTTC
TRBJ1-5,TRBV6-2/TRBV6-3,NA,TRBD1,CASSAGQGGGLPNQPQHF,TGTGCCAGCAGTGCCGGACAGGGAGGAGGCTTACCCAATCAGCCCCAGCATTTT
TRBJ2-1,TRBV7-9,NA,TRBD2,CASSLARAGVYNEQFF,TGTGCCAGCAGCTTAGCCCGCGCGGGGGTCTACAATGAGCAGTTCTTC
TRBJ2-5,TRBV7-2,NA,NA,CASSLGFRWAAGTQETQYF,TGTGCCAGCAGCTTAGGGTTCCGTTGGGCGGCGGGAACGCAAGAGACCCAGTACTTC
TRBJ1-1,TRBV9,once,TRBD1,CASSTGQTLLNTEAFF,TGTGCCAGCAGCACGGGACAGACTTTATTGAACACTGAAGCTTTCTTT
TRBJ1-2,TRBV5-4,NA,TRBD1,CASSEQGARGYTF,TGTGCCAGCAGTGAGCAGGGGGCGCGTGGCTACACCTTC
TRBJ1-1,TRBV5-4,NA,NA,CASSLAGGRGLNTEAFF,TGTGCCAGCAGCTTGGCCGGGGGGCGCGGACTAAACACTGAAGCTTTCTTT
TRBJ2-1,TRBV2,NA,NA,CASRDKKGVNEQFF,TGTGCCAGCAGGGATAAAAAGGGGGTGAATGAGCAGTTCTTC
TRBJ1-5,TRBV7-9,NA,TRBD1,CASTFVGTGGIRNQPQHF,TGTGCCAGCACCTTTGTTGGGACAGGCGGGATTAGGAATCAGCCCCAGCATTTT
TRBJ1-5,TRBV5-1,NA,NA,CASTLEPSTQPQHF,TGCGCCAGCACCCTGGAGCCATCGACTCAGCCCCAGCATTTT
TRBJ2-2,TRBV11-3,NA,TRBD1,CASSSHGTANTGELFF,TGTGCCAGCAGCTCCCACGGGACAGCAAACACCGGGGAGCTGTTTTTT
TRBJ2-4,TRBV6-6,NA,NA,CAITPGAKNIQYF,TGTGCCATCACACCGGGGGCCAAAAACATTCAGTACTTC
TRBJ2-3,TRBV7-8,NA,TRBD2,CASSLGTSYTDTQYF,TGTGCCAGCAGCTTAGGGACTAGCTACACAGATACGCAGTATTTT
TRBJ1-1,TRBV11-2,NA,TRBD1,CASSRTGGFEAFF,TGTGCCAGCAGTCGGACAGGGGGATTCGAAGCTTTCTTT
TRBJ1-6,TRBV5-1,NA,NA,CASSLGQDNSPLHF,TGCGCCAGCAGCTTGGGACAAGATAATTCACCCCTCCACTTT
TRBJ2-7,TRBV24-1,NA,TRBD1,CATSDCKQGDIF,TGTGCCACCAGTGATTGCAAACAGGGGGATATTTTC